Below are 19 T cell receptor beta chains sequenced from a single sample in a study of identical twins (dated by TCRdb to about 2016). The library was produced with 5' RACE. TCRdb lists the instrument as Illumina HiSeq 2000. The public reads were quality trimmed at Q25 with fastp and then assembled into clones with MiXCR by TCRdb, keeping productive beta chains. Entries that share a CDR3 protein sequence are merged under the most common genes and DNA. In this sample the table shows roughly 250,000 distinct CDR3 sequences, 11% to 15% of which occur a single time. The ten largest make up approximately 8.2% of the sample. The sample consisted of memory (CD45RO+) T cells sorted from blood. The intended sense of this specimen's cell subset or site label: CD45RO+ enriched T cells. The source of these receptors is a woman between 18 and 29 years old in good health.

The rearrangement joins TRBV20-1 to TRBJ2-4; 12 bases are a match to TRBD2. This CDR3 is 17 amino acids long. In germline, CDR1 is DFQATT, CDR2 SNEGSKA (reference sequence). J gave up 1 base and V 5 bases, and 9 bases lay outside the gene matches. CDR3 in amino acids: CSAPGLAGPRAKNIQYF. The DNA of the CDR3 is TGCAGTGCTCCGGGACTAGCGGGTCCCCGGGCCAAAAACATTCAGTACTTC.

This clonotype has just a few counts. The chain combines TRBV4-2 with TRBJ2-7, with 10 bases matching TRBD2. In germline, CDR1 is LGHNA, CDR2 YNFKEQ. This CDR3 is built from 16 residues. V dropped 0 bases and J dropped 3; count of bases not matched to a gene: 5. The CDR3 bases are TGTGCCAGCAGCCAAGATCCAGCGGGGGGGATCTACGAGCAGTACTTC. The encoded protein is CASSQDPAGGIYEQYF.

CDR3: CASSARDNSNQPQHF. The CDR3 DNA reads as TGTGCCAGCAGTGCGAGGGACAACAGCAATCAGCCCCAGCATTTT. The J gene is TRBJ1-5, the V gene TRBV12-3 or TRBV12-4; D might be TRBD1 (6 bases). The CDR3 contains 15 residues. The germline V and J ends were trimmed by 5 bases and 1 base, with 12 bases remaining between them.

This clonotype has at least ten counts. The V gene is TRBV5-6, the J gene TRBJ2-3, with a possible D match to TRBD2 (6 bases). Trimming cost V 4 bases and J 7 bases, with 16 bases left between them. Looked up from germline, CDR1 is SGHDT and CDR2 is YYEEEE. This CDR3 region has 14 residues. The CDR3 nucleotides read TGTGCCAGCAGCCAGGCGACGGGCGGGAATACGCAGTATTTT. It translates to CASSQATGGNTQYF.

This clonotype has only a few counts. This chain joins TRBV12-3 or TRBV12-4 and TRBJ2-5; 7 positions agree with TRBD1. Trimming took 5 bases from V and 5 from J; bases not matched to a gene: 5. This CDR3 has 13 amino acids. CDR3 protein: CASSVTGSETQYF. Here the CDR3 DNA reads TGTGCCAGCAGTGTGACAGGGAGCGAGACCCAGTACTTC.

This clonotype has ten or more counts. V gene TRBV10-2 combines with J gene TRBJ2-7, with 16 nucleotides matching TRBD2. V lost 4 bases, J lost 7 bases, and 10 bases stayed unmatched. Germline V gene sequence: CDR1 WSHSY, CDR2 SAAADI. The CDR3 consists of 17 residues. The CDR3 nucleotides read TGCGCCAGCAGTGCCTTGATTACGGGACTAGCGGGAGGGGAGCAGTACTTC. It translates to CASSALITGLAGGEQYF.

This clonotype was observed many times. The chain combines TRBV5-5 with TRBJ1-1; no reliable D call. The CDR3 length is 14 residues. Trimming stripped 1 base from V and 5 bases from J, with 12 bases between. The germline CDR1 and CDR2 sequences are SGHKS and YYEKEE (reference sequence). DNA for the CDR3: TGTGCCAGCAGCTTGATCCTCAGGAAAACTGAAGCTTTCTTT. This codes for CASSLILRKTEAFF.

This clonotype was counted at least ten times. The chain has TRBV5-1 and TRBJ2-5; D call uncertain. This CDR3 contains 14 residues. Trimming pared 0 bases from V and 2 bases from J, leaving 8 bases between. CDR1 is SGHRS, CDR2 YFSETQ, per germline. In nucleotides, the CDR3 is TGCGCCAGCAGCTTGGCGGTTAAGCAAGAGACCCAGTACTTC. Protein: CASSLAVKQETQYF.

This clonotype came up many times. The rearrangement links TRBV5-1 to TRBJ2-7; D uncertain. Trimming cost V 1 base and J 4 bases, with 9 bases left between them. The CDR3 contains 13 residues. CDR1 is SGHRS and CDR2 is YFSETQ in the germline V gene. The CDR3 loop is CASSLPGTYEQYF. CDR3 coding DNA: TGCGCCAGCAGCTTGCCAGGAACTTACGAGCAGTACTTC.

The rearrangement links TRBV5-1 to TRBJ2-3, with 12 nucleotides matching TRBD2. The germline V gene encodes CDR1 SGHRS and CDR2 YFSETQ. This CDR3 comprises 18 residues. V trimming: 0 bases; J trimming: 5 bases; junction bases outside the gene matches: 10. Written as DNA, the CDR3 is TGCGCCAGCAGCTTGGCCGGGAGACTAGCGGGAGCGGTAGATACGCAGTATTTT. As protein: CASSLAGRLAGAVDTQYF.

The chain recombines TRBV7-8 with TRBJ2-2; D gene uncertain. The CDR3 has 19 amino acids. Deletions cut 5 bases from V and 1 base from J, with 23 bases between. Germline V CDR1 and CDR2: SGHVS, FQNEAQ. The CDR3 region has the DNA TGTGCCAGCAGCCCAGGAGTCTACGGCTACCACCAGAACACCGGGGAGCTGTTTTTT. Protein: CASSPGVYGYHQNTGELFF.

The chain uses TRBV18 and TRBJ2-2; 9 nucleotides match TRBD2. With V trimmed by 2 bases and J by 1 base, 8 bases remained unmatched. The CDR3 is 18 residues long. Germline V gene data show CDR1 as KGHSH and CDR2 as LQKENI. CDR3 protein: CASSPFAPSGVNTGELFF. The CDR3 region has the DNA TGTGCCAGCTCACCATTTGCTCCTAGCGGGGTGAACACCGGGGAGCTGTTTTTT.

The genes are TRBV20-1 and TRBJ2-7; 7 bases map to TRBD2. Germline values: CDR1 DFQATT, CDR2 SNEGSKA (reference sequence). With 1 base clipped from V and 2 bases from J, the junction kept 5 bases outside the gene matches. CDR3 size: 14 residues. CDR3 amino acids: CSARVGTNTYEQYF. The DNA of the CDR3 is TGCAGTGCTAGAGTCGGGACTAACACCTACGAGCAGTACTTC.

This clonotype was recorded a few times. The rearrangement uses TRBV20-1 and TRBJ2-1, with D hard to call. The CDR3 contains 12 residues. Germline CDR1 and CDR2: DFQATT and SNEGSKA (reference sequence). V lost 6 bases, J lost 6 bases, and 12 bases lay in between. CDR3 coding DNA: TGCAGTGCGTTGACTCTTAGCAATGAGCAGTTCTTC. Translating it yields CSALTLSNEQFF.

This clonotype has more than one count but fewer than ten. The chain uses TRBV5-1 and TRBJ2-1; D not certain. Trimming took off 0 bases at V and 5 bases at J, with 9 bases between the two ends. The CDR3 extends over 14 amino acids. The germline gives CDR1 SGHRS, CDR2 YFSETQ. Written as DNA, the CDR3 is TGCGCCAGCAGCTTGGACCCTGGCAACAATGAGCAGTTCTTC. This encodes CASSLDPGNNEQFF.

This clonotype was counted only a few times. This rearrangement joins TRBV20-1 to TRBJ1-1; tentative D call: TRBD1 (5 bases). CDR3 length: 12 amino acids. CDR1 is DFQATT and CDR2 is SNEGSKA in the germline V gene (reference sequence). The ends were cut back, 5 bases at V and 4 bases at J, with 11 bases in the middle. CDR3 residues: CSAAQGITEAFF. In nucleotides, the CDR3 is TGCAGTGCTGCCCAGGGAATCACTGAAGCTTTCTTT.

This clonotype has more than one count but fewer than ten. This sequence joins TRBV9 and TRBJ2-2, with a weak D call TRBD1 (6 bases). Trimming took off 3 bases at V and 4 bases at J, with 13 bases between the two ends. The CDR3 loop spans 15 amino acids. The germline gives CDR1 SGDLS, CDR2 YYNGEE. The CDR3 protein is CASSGGHSSTGELFF. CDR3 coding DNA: TGTGCCAGCAGCGGGGGACACAGTAGCACCGGGGAGCTGTTTTTT.

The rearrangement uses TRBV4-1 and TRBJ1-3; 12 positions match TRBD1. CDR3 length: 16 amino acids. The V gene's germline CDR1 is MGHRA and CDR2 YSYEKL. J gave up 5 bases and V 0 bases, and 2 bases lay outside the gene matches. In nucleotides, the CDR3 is TGCGCCAGCAGCCAAGATGGGACAGGGGGCCGAAACACCATATATTTT. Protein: CASSQDGTGGRNTIYF.

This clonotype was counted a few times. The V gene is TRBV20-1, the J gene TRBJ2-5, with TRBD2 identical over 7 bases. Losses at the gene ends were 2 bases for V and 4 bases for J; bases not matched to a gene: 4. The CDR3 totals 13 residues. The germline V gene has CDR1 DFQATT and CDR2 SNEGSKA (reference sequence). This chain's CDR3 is CSARREVGETQYF. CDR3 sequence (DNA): TGCAGTGCTAGACGGGAGGTCGGAGAGACCCAGTACTTC.